Listed here are 12 T cell receptor beta chains from one sample, sequenced in a study of blood T cell repertoires in COVID-19 (TCRdb year 2020). Library preparation used the immunoSEQ multiplex PCR assay. The table was pulled from immuneACCESS by TCRdb, which kept in-frame rearrangements only. Such tables lose some clones; where checked, under half of the loss comes from unresolved V genes, and the rest has no known cause. This sample has over 200,000 clones in its table, and around four fifths of those were observed once. The top ten clonotypes cover about a sixth of the sample. The sequenced sample was peripheral blood. These receptors were obtained from an elderly woman with active or convalescent COVID-19.

This clone has just one count. For the CDR3, the DNA is TGTGCCAGCTCACCTATCGGGAGTCCGCTTATTCCCTATGGCTACACCTTC. It is translated as CASSPIGSPLIPYGYTF. The chain joins TRBV18 to TRBJ1-2; D gene uncertain. V was trimmed by 3 bases and J by 4 bases, leaving 21 bases between them. Germline V gene lookup returns CDR1 KGHSH and CDR2 LQKENI. The CDR3 runs to 17 residues.

This chain links TRBV5-8 with TRBJ2-5, with 11 nucleotides matching TRBD2. Germline loops: CDR1 SGHTS, CDR2 YDEGEE. This CDR3 contains 17 residues. The V segment lost 4 bases and the J segment 4 bases; nucleotides outside the gene matches: 12. As DNA, the CDR3 is TGTGCCAGCAGCGCCGGGACTAGCGGACCTAGAGGAGAGACCCAGTACTTC. Translated: CASSAGTSGPRGETQYF.

The chain combines TRBV27 with TRBJ1-2, with D possibly matching TRBD1 (5 bases). Trimming took off 6 bases at V and 3 bases at J, with 20 bases between the two ends. CDR1 and CDR2 (germline): MNHEY, SMNVEV (reference sequence). The CDR3 runs 16 residues. CDR3 coding DNA: TGTGCCAGCAGAACCGGGCGGGGGGGTGCGTACTATGGCTACACCTTC. Residues: CASRTGRGGAYYGYTF.

V and J are TRBV3-1 (or the pseudogene TRBV3-2) and TRBJ1-4, with 9 bases fitting TRBD1. Germline V lookup: CDR1 LGHDT, CDR2 YNNKEL (reference sequence). The CDR3 consists of 15 residues. V dropped 6 bases and J dropped 8; count of bases not matched to a gene: 10. CDR3 nucleotide sequence: TGTGCCAGCAGTCACCGACAGGGGGGAGGGGAAAAACTGTTTTTT. It translates to CASSHRQGGGEKLFF.

The V call is TRBV25-1, the J call TRBJ2-3, with TRBD2 matching over 11 bases. V was pared by 3 bases and J by 5 bases, with 4 bases of the junction left unmatched. Germline V gene lookup returns CDR1 MGHDK and CDR2 SYGVNS. CDR3 length: 15 residues. CDR3 sequence reads: CASSDPGTSGDTQYF. CDR3 DNA: TGTGCCAGCAGTGATCCCGGGACTAGCGGAGATACGCAGTATTTT. Full variable domain (rest looked up from reference TRBV25-1 and TRBJ2-3): EADIYQTPRYLVIGTGKKITLECSQTMGHDKMYWYQQDPGMELHLIHYSYGVNSTEKGDLSSESTVSRIRTEHFPLTLESARPSHTSQYLCASSDPGTSGDTQYFGPGTRLTVL.

V is TRBV27 and J is TRBJ1-1, with unresolved D. CDR3 length: 13 residues. Looked up from germline, CDR1 is MNHEY and CDR2 is SMNVEV (reference sequence). V lost 5 bases to trimming and J lost 3 bases, with 10 bases between them. The DNA of the CDR3 is TGTGCCAGCAGTCCAGGAATGCACACTGAAGCTTTCTTT. It yields the protein CASSPGMHTEAFF.

The genes are TRBV28 and TRBJ1-4; D remains ambiguous. This CDR3 is built from 14 residues. V was clipped by 2 bases and J by 4 bases, with 8 bases between them. The germline V gene encodes CDR1 MDHEN and CDR2 SYDVKM. The CDR3 here is CASSLNRVNEKLFF. CDR3 DNA sequence: TGTGCCAGCAGTTTAAACAGAGTTAATGAAAAACTGTTTTTT.

The genes are TRBV11-2 and TRBJ2-3; TRBD2 is a possible D gene (5 bases). Trimming shortened V by 5 bases and J by 6 bases, and 12 bases separated the two germline ends. This CDR3 region has 13 residues. Germline V lookup: CDR1 SGHAT, CDR2 FQNNGV. The CDR3 bases are TGTGCCAGCAGCGTTGCCCCGGGGGATACGCAGTATTTT. This encodes CASSVAPGDTQYF.

This clone was seen once. V usage is TRBV18 and J usage is TRBJ2-3; TRBD2 matches 7 bases. CDR1 and CDR2 (germline): KGHSH, LQKENI. The CDR3 is 16 residues long. V lost 1 base to trimming and J lost 0 bases; unmatched junction nucleotides: 4. This CDR3 is CASSPLGRVSTDTQYF. In DNA form, the CDR3 reads TGTGCCAGCTCACCACTAGGGAGGGTGAGCACAGATACGCAGTATTTT.

The genes are TRBV5-3 and TRBJ1-2; TRBD1 might be the D (6 bases). TRBV5-3 has ORF status, its function being uncertain. The CDR3 length is 12 residues. V lost 9 bases to trimming and J lost 7 bases, with 16 bases between them. Written as DNA, the CDR3 is TGTGCCACGCTCGCAGGGGCGGGTGGCTACACCTTC. Translation gives CATLAGAGGYTF.

This chain connects TRBV19 to TRBJ1-2; TRBD1 matches 7 bases. The V gene's germline CDR1 is LNHDA and CDR2 SQIVND (reference sequence). The CDR3 is 16 residues long. V trimming: 1 base; J trimming: 0 bases; junction bases outside the gene matches: 5. The CDR3 DNA follows: TGTGCCAGTAGTATAGCCGCCGGGACAGCTAACTATGGCTACACCTTC. Protein: CASSIAAGTANYGYTF.

The chain recombines TRBV6-6 with TRBJ2-7; TRBD1 matches 7 bases. V shed 4 bases and J 4 bases; nucleotides not matched to a gene: 4. CDR3 length: 13 residues. In germline, CDR1 is MNHNY, CDR2 SVGAGI (reference sequence). The CDR3 bases are TGTGCCAGCAGTTCGCGACAGGGTTACGAGCAGTACTTC. It encodes CASSSRQGYEQYF.